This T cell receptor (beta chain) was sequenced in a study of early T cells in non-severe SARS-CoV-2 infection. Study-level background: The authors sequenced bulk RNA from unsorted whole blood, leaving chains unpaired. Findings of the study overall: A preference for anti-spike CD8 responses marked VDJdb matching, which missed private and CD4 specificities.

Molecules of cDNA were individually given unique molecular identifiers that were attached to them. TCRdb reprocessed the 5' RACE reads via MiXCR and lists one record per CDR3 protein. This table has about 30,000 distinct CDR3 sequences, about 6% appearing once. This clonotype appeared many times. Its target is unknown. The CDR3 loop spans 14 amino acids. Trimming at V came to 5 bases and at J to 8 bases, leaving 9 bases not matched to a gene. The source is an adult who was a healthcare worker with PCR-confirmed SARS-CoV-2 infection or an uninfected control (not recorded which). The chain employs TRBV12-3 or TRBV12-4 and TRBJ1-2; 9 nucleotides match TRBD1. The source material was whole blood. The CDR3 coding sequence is TGTGCCAGCAGTCCGGACTTGGACAGGGGCGGCTACACCTTC. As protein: CASSPDLDRGGYTF.